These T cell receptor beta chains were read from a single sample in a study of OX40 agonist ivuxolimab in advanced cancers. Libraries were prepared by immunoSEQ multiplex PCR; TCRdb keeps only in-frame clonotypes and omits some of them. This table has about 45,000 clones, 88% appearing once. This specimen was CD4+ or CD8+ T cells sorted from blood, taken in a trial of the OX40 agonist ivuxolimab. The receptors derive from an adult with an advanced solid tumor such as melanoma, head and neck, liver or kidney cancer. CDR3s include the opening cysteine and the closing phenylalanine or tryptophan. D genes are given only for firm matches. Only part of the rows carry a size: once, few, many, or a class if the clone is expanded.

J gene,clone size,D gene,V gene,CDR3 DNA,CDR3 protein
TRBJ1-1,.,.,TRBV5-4,TGTGCCAGCAGCCCGTATCCTGGGAGGCGAGGCACTGAAGCTTTCTTT,CASSPYPGRRGTEAFF
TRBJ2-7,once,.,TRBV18,TGTGCCAGCTCATCCAAAGTTACGGGAGAGCAGTACTTC,CASSSKVTGEQYF
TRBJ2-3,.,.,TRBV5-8,TGTGCCAGCAGCCGGGACCGTACAGATACGCAGTATTTT,CASSRDRTDTQYF
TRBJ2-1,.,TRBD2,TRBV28,TGTGCCAGCAGTTTGGTGACTAGCGTCCTAGAGCAGTTCTTC,CASSLVTSVLEQFF
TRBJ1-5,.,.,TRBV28,TGTGCCAGCAGTCCTTTCAGGGGTTATCAGCCCCAGCATTTT,CASSPFRGYQPQHF
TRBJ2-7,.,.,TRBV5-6,TGTGCCAGCAGCTTTGACATTCTCTACGAGCAGTACTTC,CASSFDILYEQYF
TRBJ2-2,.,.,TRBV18,TGTGCCAGCTCACCACGGGAGGCCACCGGGGAGCTGTTTTTT,CASSPREATGELFF
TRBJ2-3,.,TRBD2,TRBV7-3,TGTGCCAGCAGCCGGGGACTAGAAGGGTTAGATACGCAGTATTTT,CASSRGLEGLDTQYF
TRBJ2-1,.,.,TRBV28,TGTGCCAGCAAACTTAGGGATGAGCAGTTCTTC,CASKLRDEQFF
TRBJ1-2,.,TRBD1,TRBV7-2,TGTGCCAGCAGCTTAGCGCGGAGGGGGCAGAATGGCTACACCTTC,CASSLARRGQNGYTF
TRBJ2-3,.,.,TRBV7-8,TGTGCCAGCAGCGCAGTGGGGAGGGGGCGCACAGATACGCAGTATTTT,CASSAVGRGRTDTQYF
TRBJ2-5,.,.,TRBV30,TGTGCCTGGAGTGTACTAATTAAGGGGGGGGAGACCCAGTACTTC,CAWSVLIKGGETQYF
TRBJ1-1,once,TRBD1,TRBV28,TGTGCCAGCAGTTTAACACAGGGGAGGGCTTTCTTT,CASSLTQGRAFF
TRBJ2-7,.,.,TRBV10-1,TGCGCCAGCAGTGAAGTCAACCGAACCTACGAGCAGTACTTC,CASSEVNRTYEQYF
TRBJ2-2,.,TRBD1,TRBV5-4,TGTGCCAGCAGCGGTAGGAGGACAGGGGCCATGTGGGAGACCGGGGAGCTGTTTTTT,CASSGRRTGAMWETGELFF
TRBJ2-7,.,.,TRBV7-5,TGTGCCAGACCCTCTCTTGACAAATCCTACGAGCAGTACTTC,CARPSLDKSYEQYF
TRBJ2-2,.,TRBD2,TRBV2,TGTGCCGGTCAACTAGCGGGACGTTTTGGCGGGGAGCTGTTTTTT,CAGQLAGRFGGELFF
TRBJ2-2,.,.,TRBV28,TGTGCCAGCAGTTCAACGGGACTGAACACCGGGGAGCTGTTTTTT,CASSSTGLNTGELFF
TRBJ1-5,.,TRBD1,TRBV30,TGTGCCTGGAGTCTGACAGGGGGGAGCAATCAGCCCCAGCATTTT,CAWSLTGGSNQPQHF
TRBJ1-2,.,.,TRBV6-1,TGTGCCAGCAGAAGCACGCTGTCTACTGTGGGGTACACCTTC,CASRSTLSTVGYTF